This T cell receptor (beta chain) appears in the sequencing data of a study of CD8+ T cells in alopecia areata. As for treatment: oral pan-JAK inhibitor, 5-10 mg twice daily. This clone appeared once. Trimming took off 4 bases at V and 1 base at J, with 11 bases between the two ends. Germline-derived CDR1 and CDR2 are SGHTS and YDEGEE. This CDR3 has 14 amino acids. cDNA serving as the sequencing template came from extracted, reverse transcribed RNA. Measured with immunoSEQ multiplex PCR; TCRdb has only the in-frame clones, and not every one. The table includes some 190,000 clones, approximately 70% detected once.

The origin of this receptor is a human donor with alopecia areata. V usage is TRBV5-8 and J usage is TRBJ1-1, with D hard to call. The sequenced sample was CD4+ T cells sorted from blood, obtained around week 44, from a patient treated with tofacitinib. The DNA for the CDR3 is TGTGCCAGCAGCCCCAGGTGGGGGAACACTGAAGCTTTCTTT. Amino acids: CASSPRWGNTEAFF.